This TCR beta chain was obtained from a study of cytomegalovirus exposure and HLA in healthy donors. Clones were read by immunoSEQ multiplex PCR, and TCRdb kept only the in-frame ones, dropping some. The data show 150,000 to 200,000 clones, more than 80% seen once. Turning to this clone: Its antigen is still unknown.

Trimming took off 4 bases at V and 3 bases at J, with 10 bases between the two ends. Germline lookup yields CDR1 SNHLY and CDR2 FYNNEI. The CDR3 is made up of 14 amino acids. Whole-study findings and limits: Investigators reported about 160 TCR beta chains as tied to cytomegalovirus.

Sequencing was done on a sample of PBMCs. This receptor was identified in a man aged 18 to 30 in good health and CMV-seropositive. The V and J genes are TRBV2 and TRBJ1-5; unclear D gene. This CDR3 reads CASSGSRNNQPQHF. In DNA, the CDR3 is TGTGCCAGCAGTGGGTCCAGGAACAATCAGCCCCAGCATTTT.